Listed below are T cell receptor beta chains from one sample, sequenced in a study of blood T cell repertoires in COVID-19. Assay used: immunoSEQ multiplex PCR; TCRdb lists only in-frame clones, some missing. The sample gives roughly 150,000 clones, around 85% of which show up once; around 5.3% is in the top ten. The sequenced material came from PBMCs or T cells enriched from blood (not recorded which). These receptors were taken from a woman in her thirties or forties with acute COVID-19. Each CDR3 is given with its conserved first and last residue. Each record gives: V gene, clone size, D gene, J gene, CDR3 DNA, CDR3 protein. The D gene is left open where the match is weak. The size entry is marked missing in some rows and otherwise reads once, few, many or a size class.

TRBV23-1	NA	NA	TRBJ1-1	TGCGCCAGCAGTCAATCCGGTATAGGAGGGAATGGGAACACTGAAGCTTTCTTT	CASSQSGIGGNGNTEAFF
TRBV11-1	NA	TRBD2	TRBJ2-3	TGTGCCAGCAGCTTTATAGCTAGCGGGATCAAAGATACGCAGTATTTT	CASSFIASGIKDTQYF
TRBV29-1	NA	TRBD2	TRBJ2-1	TGCAGCGTGGGTAGCGGGAGCTCCTACAATGAGCAGTTCTTC	CSVGSGSSYNEQFF
TRBV10-1	NA	NA	TRBJ1-1	TGCGCCAGCAGTGCTGGACGGTGGGAGACTGAAGCTTTCTTT	CASSAGRWETEAFF
TRBV9	NA	NA	TRBJ2-5	TGTGCCAGCAGCGTAGCCCAGGGAAAAGAGACCCAGTACTTC	CASSVAQGKETQYF
TRBV5-1	NA	NA	TRBJ2-6	TGCGCCAGCAGCTCCCCACCGGGCTCTGGGGCCAACGTCCTGACTTTC	CASSSPPGSGANVLTF
TRBV27	few	NA	TRBJ1-4	TGTGCCAGCAGGAAAGACAGAGGGGGTGCAACTAATGAAAAACTGTTTTTT	CASRKDRGGATNEKLFF
TRBV12-3/TRBV12-4	many	NA	TRBJ1-1	TGTGCCAGCAGTTCACAGGGTCCCACTGAAGCTTTCTTT	CASSSQGPTEAFF
TRBV11-3	NA	TRBD1	TRBJ2-3	TGTGCCAGCAGCCCCAGACAGGGGGCGTTCACAGATACGCAGTATTTT	CASSPRQGAFTDTQYF
TRBV6-1	few	TRBD2	TRBJ2-1	TGTGCCAGCAGTGACCTAGGACTAGCGGGATTTTGGGAGCAGTTCTTC	CASSDLGLAGFWEQFF
TRBV5-1	few	NA	TRBJ1-2	TGCGCCAGCAGCAAGGGAGAGTCCTTCGTAGGCGGCTACACCTTC	CASSKGESFVGGYTF
TRBV6-5	few	TRBD1	TRBJ1-1	TGTGCCAGCAGTCTACTTAACTCGGGACAGAGTGAAGCTTTCTTT	CASSLLNSGQSEAFF
TRBV5-1	few	TRBD1	TRBJ1-1	TGCGCCAGCAGGGACAGGGGGAACACTGAAGCTTTCTTT	CASRDRGNTEAFF
TRBV28	NA	TRBD2	TRBJ2-7	TGTGCCAGCAGTCCCCCCGTGGGAGGGAACTACGAGCAGTACTTC	CASSPPVGGNYEQYF